This T cell receptor beta chain was recovered during a study of blood T cell repertoires in COVID-19. Study-wide context: There were acute and convalescent COVID-19 samples, and they came from the United States, Italy and Spain. In each case, the material was cDNA or gDNA derived from T cells, B-cell-depleted T cells, or PBMCs.

Germline-derived CDR1 and CDR2 are SNHLY and FYNNEI. This CDR3 region has 13 residues. Trimming pared 4 bases from V and 0 bases from J, leaving 6 bases between. Here immunoSEQ multiplex PCR was the method, and the copy in TCRdb shows in-frame clones only, minus some. The table shows 70,000 to 90,000 clones, with roughly 84% occurring only once. This receptor was taken from an older man with acute or convalescent COVID-19. The sequenced sample consisted of peripheral blood. The V call is TRBV2, the J call TRBJ1-2; D gene unclear. CDR3 sequence reads: CASSGQTNYGYTF. DNA of the CDR3: TGTGCCAGCAGTGGACAAACTAACTATGGCTACACCTTC.